This entry features one T cell receptor (beta chain) sequence. The antigen this receptor binds is unknown. Base-call qualities are not available, and no considerably larger clone is one nucleotide away. RNA was extracted with the RNeasy kit and roughly 0.45 to 1 ug was reverse transcribed using random hexamers. The immunoSEQ multiplex PCR assay, which covers 54 Vbeta and 13 Jbeta segments, was used to amplify TCR beta CDR3 regions. Bias from PCR amplification was corrected by using a synthetic template baseline for primer optimization and for computational correction. Per the original workflow: Reads were assigned to V, D and J genes according to IMGT and analyzed in immunoSEQ Analyzer, with only productive sequences retained. Clonality was calculated as one minus the Shannon entropy normalized by log2 of the number of productive unique sequences. Public and private clones were assessed among the 100 most prevalent clones of each patient and control. Clones were defined as Susac-specific if absent from the healthy and MS cohorts, from 1052 published viral clones and from other ImmuneACCESS disease sequences. Clones were called with MiXCR by TCRdb after fastp trimmed the public reads at Q25, and only in-frame beta chains were retained. Every entry covers one CDR3 protein and lists the most common genes and DNA from its rows. The V and J calls were not made by the authors but by TCRdb's processing. The table for this sample lists about 110,000 distinct CDR3 sequences; approximately 95% of them were counted only once. The ten largest make up roughly 0.38% of the sample.

This record belongs to a study of CD8 T cells in Susac syndrome (dated by TCRdb to the late 2010s). As for the study more broadly: Among the Susac syndrome patients who were sequenced, clinically active disease was present in about six and clinical remission was observed in roughly eight. The study used repertoire sequencing to test whether antigen drove CD8+ T cell activation and differentiation in Susac syndrome. At the time of blood withdrawal, Susac syndrome patients were either therapy-naive, taking corticosteroids (with some also receiving IVIg), or on IVIg alone. Clonality of the CD8+ T cell repertoire was compared between roughly twelve healthy donors, approximately 14 Susac syndrome patients and around 16 multiple sclerosis patients.

High-throughput TCR beta sequencing profiled peripheral blood CD8+ and CD4+ T cells from healthy donors, Susac syndrome patients and multiple sclerosis patients. The Susac syndrome patients fulfilled recently defined diagnostic criteria for definite or probable disease. Bulk CD8+ and CD4+ T cells were purified by magnetic negative isolation, whereas CD8+ TEMRA cells were enriched by FACS. Blood was collected in EDTA tubes and processed within 24 hours, with PBMCs isolated through density gradient centrifugation. PBMCs destined for TCR sequencing were cryopreserved in liquid nitrogen and later thawed in a 37 °C water bath. The sorted or isolated CD4+, CD8+ and CD8+ TEMRA cells had a purity of 90% or higher. Broader findings and caveats from the paper: The study acknowledged that relatively few individuals were included in the TCR sequencing and HLA analysis. Sixteen Susac-specific public clones were identified in the total CD8+ repertoire, and roughly five Susac-specific public clones were identified in the CD8+ TEMRA repertoire. Susac syndrome CD8+ repertoires showed clonal expansion, highest in CD8+ TEMRA cells and greater in clinically active than remitting patients.

Trimming removed 0 bases from V and 7 bases from J, leaving 13 bases between the germline ends. The CDR3, cysteine through phenylalanine, is 14 amino acids long. CDR3 DNA only is kept here, 42 bases in frame from base 1. Based on the germline V gene, the CDR1 and CDR2 sequences are SGHRS and YFSETQ. This chain is built from TRBV5-1 and TRBJ1-2; the D gene lacks a confident call. The sequenced material came from CD8+ T cells from PBMCs. This clonotype originated in a human donor with Susac syndrome. The DNA reads as follows: TGCGCCAGCAGCTTGGGCGGTCCTAGGAGTGGCTACACCTTC. The resulting protein is CASSLGGPRSGYTF.